A selection of T cell receptor beta chains follows, all from one sample in a study of control samples from healthy donors and cancer patients. Profiling relied on immunoSEQ multiplex PCR, and the TCRdb table lists in-frame clones only, not all of them. The data contain around 190,000 clones, approximately 90% of them singletons. What was sequenced was blood. These receptor sequences come from a man under 40 in good health. The CDR3 runs from the conserved cysteine through the conserved F or W. D genes are given only for firm matches. Part of the rows lack a size; the others show once, few, many or a class for expanded clones.

TRBJ2-3	17	TRBV11-2	once	TRBD2	CASSFQGLAGDSDTQYF	TGTGCCAGCAGCTTCCAGGGACTAGCGGGAGACTCAGATACGCAGTATTTT
TRBJ1-2	11	TRBV30	.	.	CAWSVPDGYTF	TGTGCCTGGAGTGTTCCGGATGGCTACACCTTC
TRBJ1-1	16	TRBV6-4	.	.	CASSDSTPQMNTEAFF	TGTGCCAGCAGTGACTCAACACCACAAATGAACACTGAAGCTTTCTTT
TRBJ2-3	16	TRBV3-1/TRBV3-2	.	.	CASSRGSRLDTDTQYF	TGTGCCAGCAGCCGGGGGTCCCGACTGGACACAGATACGCAGTATTTT
TRBJ2-1	17	TRBV5-1	.	TRBD2	CASSRTSGGAQDNEQFF	TGCGCCAGCAGCCGTACTAGCGGGGGGGCTCAGGACAATGAGCAGTTCTTC
TRBJ1-3	14	TRBV18	.	.	CASSPDYSGNTIYF	TGTGCCAGCTCGCCCGATTACTCTGGAAACACCATATATTTT
TRBJ2-2	15	TRBV5-4	.	.	CASNPEQGNTGELFF	TGTGCCAGCAACCCCGAACAGGGTAACACCGGGGAGCTGTTTTTT
TRBJ1-6	15	TRBV6-5	once	.	CASTDPSSYNSPLHF	TGTGCCAGCACCGACCCCAGCTCCTATAATTCACCCCTCCACTTT
TRBJ1-5	16	TRBV6-6	few	TRBD1	CASSAPGQDGNQPQHF	TGTGCCAGCAGTGCACCGGGACAGGACGGCAATCAGCCCCAGCATTTT
TRBJ2-3	15	TRBV7-2	.	TRBD2	CASSLKGGGADTQYF	TGTGCCAGCAGCTTAAAGGGCGGGGGGGCAGATACGCAGTATTTT
TRBJ1-2	13	TRBV30	.	.	CAWRTQGIYGYTF	TGTGCCTGGAGGACCCAGGGAATCTATGGCTACACCTTC
TRBJ1-5	14	TRBV2	few	TRBD1	CASSSTGGRQPQHF	TGTGCCAGCAGTTCTACAGGGGGTCGGCAGCCCCAGCATTTT
TRBJ2-5	13	TRBV7-2	once	TRBD2	CASSPGLAETQYF	TGTGCCAGCAGCCCGGGACTAGCAGAGACCCAGTACTTC
TRBJ2-7	15	TRBV3-1/TRBV3-2	.	TRBD2	CASSQEVLAGDEQYF	TGTGCCAGCAGCCAAGAGGTACTAGCGGGAGACGAGCAGTACTTC
TRBJ1-1	14	TRBV6-5	.	.	CASRRGNKNTEAFF	TGTGCCAGCAGGAGGGGCAATAAGAACACTGAAGCTTTCTTT
TRBJ2-7	13	TRBV7-8	.	.	CASSRGTSGEQYF	TGTGCCAGCAGCAGAGGGACCTCTGGCGAGCAGTACTTC
TRBJ2-1	13	TRBV2	.	TRBD2	CARNLAGYNEQFF	TGTGCCAGAAATCTAGCGGGGTACAATGAGCAGTTCTTC
TRBJ2-3	12	TRBV11-2	.	.	CASSFAGDTQYF	TGTGCCAGCAGCTTCGCAGGGGATACGCAGTATTTT
TRBJ2-2	15	TRBV5-1	.	.	CASSAKQGRTGELFF	TGCGCCAGCAGCGCTAAACAGGGCCGGACCGGGGAGCTGTTTTTT
TRBJ2-7	15	TRBV7-8	.	TRBD2	CASSAWTSGPYEQYF	TGTGCCAGCAGCGCCTGGACTAGCGGACCCTACGAGCAGTACTTC
TRBJ2-1	16	TRBV5-4	.	.	CASSRSGGAPYNEQFF	TGTGCCAGCAGCCGTTCCGGGGGAGCACCCTACAATGAGCAGTTCTTC
TRBJ2-5	14	TRBV5-1	once	TRBD1	CASSPQGATETQYF	TGCGCCAGCAGCCCCCAGGGGGCGACGGAGACCCAGTACTTC
TRBJ1-5	13	TRBV29-1	.	TRBD1	CSATAGGGQPQHF	TGCAGCGCGACTGCAGGGGGAGGTCAGCCCCAGCATTTT
TRBJ1-1	11	TRBV30	.	.	CAWREGPEAFF	TGTGCCTGGAGAGAGGGGCCTGAAGCTTTCTTT
TRBJ2-3	12	TRBV29-1	.	.	CSVVEGTDTQYF	TGCAGCGTCGTTGAGGGGACAGATACGCAGTATTTT
TRBJ1-2	13	TRBV5-6	.	.	CASSLAGQYGYTF	TGTGCCAGCAGCCTCGCAGGGCAGTATGGCTACACCTTC
TRBJ2-7	15	TRBV27	.	.	CASSSYREKGYEQYF	TGTGCCAGCAGTTCCTACAGGGAGAAAGGGTACGAGCAGTACTTC
TRBJ1-1	15	TRBV5-1	.	.	CASSGGTGIHTEAFF	TGCGCCAGCAGCGGGGGAACAGGGATTCACACTGAAGCTTTCTTT
TRBJ2-7	15	TRBV7-2	.	.	CASSLEGGPYYEQYF	TGTGCCAGCAGCTTAGAAGGGGGTCCCTACTACGAGCAGTACTTC
TRBJ2-1	14	TRBV3-1/TRBV3-2	.	.	CASSQARARGEQFF	TGTGCCAGCAGCCAGGCCCGTGCTAGGGGTGAGCAGTTCTTC
TRBJ2-3	12	TRBV11-2	.	.	CASSLAQDTQYF	TGTGCCAGCAGCTTGGCGCAAGATACGCAGTATTTT
TRBJ1-6	17	TRBV6-2/TRBV6-3	.	.	CASSYSRSDSFNSPLHF	TGTGCCAGCAGTTACTCTAGAAGTGACAGCTTTAATTCACCCCTCCACTTT
TRBJ2-3	14	TRBV6-2/TRBV6-3	.	.	CASSHQGYTDTQYF	TGTGCCAGCAGTCACCAGGGGTACACAGATACGCAGTATTTT
TRBJ2-7	15	TRBV3-1/TRBV3-2	few	.	CASSQEARGYNEQYF	TGTGCCAGCAGCCAAGAGGCCAGGGGATACAACGAGCAGTACTTC
TRBJ1-1	14	TRBV29-1	.	TRBD1	CSVHRGQANTEAFF	TGCAGCGTTCACCGGGGACAGGCGAACACTGAAGCTTTCTTT
TRBJ1-2	14	TRBV5-1	.	.	CASSLSGASYGYTF	TGCGCCAGCAGCTTATCGGGGGCCAGCTATGGCTACACCTTC
TRBJ2-7	11	TRBV5-1	.	.	CASAGNYEQYF	TGCGCTTCCGCAGGGAACTACGAGCAGTACTTC
TRBJ2-1	13	TRBV9	.	.	CASSYASSNEQFF	TGTGCCAGCAGCTATGCCAGCTCGAATGAGCAGTTCTTC
TRBJ1-5	18	TRBV19	.	.	CASSMAQGWTALNQPQHF	TGTGCCAGTAGTATGGCGCAAGGTTGGACAGCCCTCAATCAGCCCCAGCATTTT
TRBJ1-6	18	TRBV4-3	.	TRBD1	CASSQEKAGTVYNSPLHF	TGCGCCAGCAGCCAAGAGAAGGCCGGGACAGTCTATAATTCACCCCTCCACTTT
TRBJ2-7	11	TRBV29-1	.	.	CSGGFSYEQYF	TGCAGCGGGGGGTTCTCCTACGAGCAGTACTTC
TRBJ1-2	14	TRBV6-5	.	TRBD1	CASSQRQGAHGYTF	TGTGCCAGCAGTCAAAGACAGGGGGCACATGGCTACACCTTC
TRBJ2-5	14	TRBV7-9	.	TRBD1	CASSSRDRKETQYF	TGTGCCAGCAGCTCTCGGGACAGGAAAGAGACCCAGTACTTC
TRBJ1-6	16	TRBV7-9	.	TRBD1	CASSLARDRHNSPLHF	TGTGCCAGCAGCTTAGCGAGGGACAGGCACAATTCACCCCTCCACTTT
TRBJ1-1	14	TRBV19	.	.	CASSINVRGTEAFF	TGTGCCAGTAGTATCAATGTGAGGGGCACTGAAGCTTTCTTT
TRBJ1-2	13	TRBV19	.	.	CASSIPQDPGYTF	TGTGCCAGTAGTATTCCGCAGGATCCCGGCTACACCTTC
TRBJ1-2	15	TRBV5-1	.	TRBD1	CASSTGSTGNYGYTF	TGCGCCAGCAGCACGGGTTCGACAGGGAACTATGGCTACACCTTC
TRBJ1-2	12	TRBV2	.	.	CASRRRDGGYTF	TGTGCCAGCAGGCGCAGGGATGGCGGCTACACCTTC
TRBJ1-2	12	TRBV28	.	.	CASSLGGSGYTF	TGTGCCAGCAGTCTAGGGGGTTCTGGCTACACCTTC
TRBJ1-4	15	TRBV5-6	.	.	CASSREGRANEKLFF	TGTGCCAGCAGCAGGGAGGGGAGGGCTAATGAAAAACTGTTTTTT